A selection of T cell receptor beta chains follows, all from one sample in a study of prognosis after radiotherapy for stage I lung cancer. One entry per CDR3 protein results from TCRdb running MiXCR on the multiplex PCR reads. The repertoire consists of around 16,000 distinct CDR3 sequences, with more than 35% occurring once and the leading ten covering approximately 40%. This specimen was PBMCs, taken before or after stereotactic body radiation therapy (not recorded which). These receptors originate from a donor older than 45 with non-small cell lung cancer. Each CDR3 is given with its conserved first and last residue. The D gene is left open where the match is weak. Not every row has a clone size; where given, it reads once, few, many or a size class.

CDR3 protein: CASNNPTRTGKGYTF
CDR3 DNA: TGTGCCAGCAACAACCCCACCCGGACAGGGAAGGGCTACACCTTC
J gene: TRBJ1-2
clone size: many
V gene: TRBV7-2
CDR3 length: 15
D gene: TRBD1

CDR3 protein: CASSLDQGSLGYTF
CDR3 DNA: TGTGCCAGCAGTTTAGACCAGGGGTCACTTGGCTACACCTTC
J gene: TRBJ1-2
clone size: -
V gene: TRBV7-9
CDR3 length: 14
D gene: -

CDR3 protein: CSARDGSGGDYNEQFF
CDR3 DNA: TGCAGTGCTAGAGATGGGAGCGGGGGGGACTACAATGAGCAGTTCTTC
J gene: TRBJ2-1
clone size: few
V gene: TRBV20-1
CDR3 length: 16
D gene: TRBD2

CDR3 protein: CATSEAGRDEQFF
CDR3 DNA: TGTGCCACGAGCGAGGCAGGGCGGGATGAGCAGTTCTTC
J gene: TRBJ2-1
clone size: medium-sized
V gene: TRBV19
CDR3 length: 13
D gene: -

CDR3 protein: CASSQTSWSGGGRQETQYF
CDR3 DNA: TGTGCCAGCAGCCAAACAAGTTGGTCCGGCGGGGGGCGCCAAGAGACCCAGTACTTC
J gene: TRBJ2-5
clone size: many
V gene: TRBV14
CDR3 length: 19
D gene: TRBD2

CDR3 protein: CASSLDRGMDTEALF
CDR3 DNA: TGTGCCAGCAGTCTAGACAGGGGTATGGACACTGAAGCTCTATTT
J gene: TRBJ1-1
clone size: -
V gene: TRBV6-1
CDR3 length: 15
D gene: TRBD1

CDR3 protein: CASSLQAGGYEQYF
CDR3 DNA: TGTGCCAGCTCCCTCCAAGCAGGGGGATACGAGCAGTACTTC
J gene: TRBJ2-7
clone size: -
V gene: TRBV28
CDR3 length: 14
D gene: TRBD1

CDR3 protein: CASTPEWDNEQFF
CDR3 DNA: TGTGCCAGTACCCCAGAATGGGACAATGAGCAGTTCTTC
J gene: TRBJ2-1
clone size: many
V gene: TRBV19
CDR3 length: 13
D gene: -

CDR3 protein: CASSQQGSSGNTIYF
CDR3 DNA: TGTGCCAGCTCTCAACAGGGGAGCTCTGGAAACACCATATATTTT
J gene: TRBJ1-3
clone size: many
V gene: TRBV18
CDR3 length: 15
D gene: TRBD1

CDR3 protein: CASSPNLRRNTIYF
CDR3 DNA: TGTGCCAGCAGCCCCAACCTCAGACGAAACACCATATATTTT
J gene: TRBJ1-3
clone size: -
V gene: TRBV3-1
CDR3 length: 14
D gene: -

CDR3 protein: CASRSGDEQFF
CDR3 DNA: TGTGCCAGTAGATCAGGGGATGAGCAGTTCTTC
J gene: TRBJ2-1
clone size: medium-sized
V gene: TRBV19
CDR3 length: 11
D gene: -

CDR3 protein: CASTLGSSYNSPLHF
CDR3 DNA: TGTGCCAGCACCCTAGGGAGCTCCTATAATTCACCCCTCCACTTT
J gene: TRBJ1-6
clone size: medium-sized
V gene: TRBV6-1
CDR3 length: 15
D gene: -

CDR3 protein: CASSLILGEKLFF
CDR3 DNA: TGTGCTAGCAGCTTAATTCTGGGGGAAAAACTGTTTTTT
J gene: TRBJ1-4
clone size: -
V gene: TRBV7-7
CDR3 length: 13
D gene: -

CDR3 protein: CATSDPRGRATDTQYF
CDR3 DNA: TGTGCCACCAGTGATCCCCGGGGGAGGGCCACAGATACGCAGTATTTT
J gene: TRBJ2-3
clone size: -
V gene: TRBV24-1
CDR3 length: 16
D gene: TRBD2

CDR3 protein: CASSPDVNNEQFF
CDR3 DNA: TGTGCCAGCTCACCTGACGTAAACAATGAGCAGTTCTTC
J gene: TRBJ2-1
clone size: -
V gene: TRBV18
CDR3 length: 13
D gene: -

CDR3 protein: CSAISTSFNTQYF
CDR3 DNA: TGCAGTGCCATTTCGACTAGTTTCAACACGCAGTATTTT
J gene: TRBJ2-3
clone size: once
V gene: TRBV20-1
CDR3 length: 13
D gene: -

CDR3 protein: CASSPQGLNYGYTF
CDR3 DNA: TGTGCCAGCAGCCCACAGGGACTTAACTATGGCTACACCTTC
J gene: TRBJ1-2
clone size: medium-sized
V gene: TRBV9
CDR3 length: 14
D gene: -

CDR3 protein: CASSFPNTGELFF
CDR3 DNA: TGTGCCAGCAGCTTTCCTAACACCGGGGAGCTGTTTTTT
J gene: TRBJ2-2
clone size: many
V gene: TRBV7-2
CDR3 length: 13
D gene: -

CDR3 protein: CSVQVTLEETQYF
CDR3 DNA: TGCAGCGTGCAGGTGACCCTAGAAGAGACCCAGTACTTC
J gene: TRBJ2-5
clone size: many
V gene: TRBV29-1
CDR3 length: 13
D gene: -

CDR3 protein: CAWSIREDSPLHF
CDR3 DNA: TGTGCCTGGAGTATCAGGGAGGATTCACCCCTCCACTTT
J gene: TRBJ1-6
clone size: medium-sized
V gene: TRBV30
CDR3 length: 13
D gene: -

CDR3 protein: CASSTVQGASNYGYTF
CDR3 DNA: TGTGCCAGCAGCACGGTACAGGGCGCGTCGAACTATGGCTACACCTTC
J gene: TRBJ1-2
clone size: -
V gene: TRBV6-2/TRBV6-3
CDR3 length: 16
D gene: -

CDR3 protein: CASSYGGLAGRETQYF
CDR3 DNA: TGTGCCAGCAGTTACGGGGGACTAGCGGGGAGGGAGACCCAGTACTTC
J gene: TRBJ2-5
clone size: many
V gene: TRBV6-2/TRBV6-3
CDR3 length: 16
D gene: TRBD2

CDR3 protein: CASSPEIRTGVGETQYF
CDR3 DNA: TGTGCCAGCAGCCCGGAGATTCGGACAGGGGTCGGGGAGACCCAGTACTTC
J gene: TRBJ2-5
clone size: many
V gene: TRBV5-5
CDR3 length: 17
D gene: TRBD1

CDR3 protein: CASSAERANEQFF
CDR3 DNA: TGTGCCAGCAGTGCGGAACGAGCCAATGAGCAGTTCTTC
J gene: TRBJ2-1
clone size: many
V gene: TRBV2
CDR3 length: 13
D gene: -

CDR3 protein: CASSRRVGQPQHF
CDR3 DNA: TGTGCCAGCTCACGGAGGGTAGGGCAGCCCCAGCATTTT
J gene: TRBJ1-5
clone size: many
V gene: TRBV2
CDR3 length: 13
D gene: -

CDR3 protein: CASSFPSGIDTGELFF
CDR3 DNA: TGCGCCAGCAGCTTTCCTAGCGGGATTGACACCGGGGAGCTGTTTTTT
J gene: TRBJ2-2
clone size: -
V gene: TRBV5-1
CDR3 length: 16
D gene: TRBD2

CDR3 protein: CAGSRGGEGYTF
CDR3 DNA: TGTGCCGGGTCCCGGGGAGGGGAGGGCTACACCTTC
J gene: TRBJ1-2
clone size: -
V gene: TRBV6-1
CDR3 length: 12
D gene: -

CDR3 protein: CAWRGQSNNSPLHF
CDR3 DNA: TGTGCCTGGAGGGGACAATCAAATAATTCACCCCTCCACTTT
J gene: TRBJ1-6
clone size: few
V gene: TRBV30
CDR3 length: 14
D gene: -

CDR3 protein: CSARGAGRTVITNEQSF
CDR3 DNA: TGCAGTGCTAGGGGGGCCGGTCGGACAGTGATAACTAATGAGCAGTCCTTC
J gene: TRBJ2-1
clone size: -
V gene: TRBV20-1
CDR3 length: 17
D gene: -

CDR3 protein: CASSLTQAQGINTGELFF
CDR3 DNA: TGTGCCAGCAGCTTAACGCAAGCACAGGGGATTAACACCGGGGAGCTGTTTTTT
J gene: TRBJ2-2
clone size: many
V gene: TRBV7-3
CDR3 length: 18
D gene: TRBD1

CDR3 protein: CASSQGLAEETQYF
CDR3 DNA: TGTGCCAGCAGCCAAGGACTAGCGGAAGAGACCCAGTACTTC
J gene: TRBJ2-5
clone size: many
V gene: TRBV3-1
CDR3 length: 14
D gene: TRBD2

CDR3 protein: CASSQLRQGNYGYTF
CDR3 DNA: TGTGCCAGCAGCCAACTACGCCAGGGTAACTATGGCTACACCTTC
J gene: TRBJ1-2
clone size: many
V gene: TRBV3-1
CDR3 length: 15
D gene: -

CDR3 protein: CASSTLRQGSYYNSTLHF
CDR3 DNA: TGTGCCAGCAGCACCCTCCGACAGGGAAGCTACTATAATTCAACCCTCCACTTT
J gene: TRBJ1-6
clone size: once
V gene: TRBV10-2
CDR3 length: 18
D gene: TRBD1

CDR3 protein: CASSIPGQRAPPYEQYF
CDR3 DNA: TGTGCCAGTAGTATCCCTGGACAGAGGGCCCCACCCTACGAGCAGTACTTC
J gene: TRBJ2-7
clone size: many
V gene: TRBV19
CDR3 length: 17
D gene: -

CDR3 protein: CASSSGTGFERGSLETQYF
CDR3 DNA: TGCGCCAGCAGCTCAGGGACAGGATTCGAAAGGGGGTCTCTGGAGACCCAGTACTTC
J gene: TRBJ2-5
clone size: -
V gene: TRBV5-1
CDR3 length: 19
D gene: TRBD1

CDR3 protein: CATSPQPVNEQFF
CDR3 DNA: TGTGCCACCAGCCCCCAACCGGTCAATGAGCAGTTCTTC
J gene: TRBJ2-1
clone size: many
V gene: TRBV15
CDR3 length: 13
D gene: -